Each of the 24 T cell receptor beta chains below was sequenced from the same sample in a study of T cells in Graves' hyperthyroidism and ophthalmopathy. Authors of the study amplified TCR beta CDR3 regions from RNA transcripts. TCR CDR3 underwent first-round RT-PCR with the HTBI primer set. TCRdb reprocessed the multiplex PCR reads via MiXCR and lists one record per CDR3 protein. The sample holds more than 500,000 distinct CDR3 sequences, just over 45% seen once. The sample was peripheral blood or thyroid tissue (not recorded which). These receptors were obtained from an adult woman with Graves' disease, either hyperthyroidism or ophthalmopathy (not recorded which).

This clonotype occurred many times. No DNA is shown, since the ends of the CDR3 on it are uncertain; the CDR3 is the one TCRdb lists. The chain employs TRBV28 and TRBJ2-5; the D segment call TRBD1 is taken from the table without a DNA check. The CDR3 comprises 15 residues, both ends counted. Germline lookup yields CDR1 MDHEN and CDR2 SYDVKM. CDR3 sequence reads: CASSSLNGGILAQYF.

The sample holds many counts of this clonotype. The gene calls are TRBV7-8 and TRBJ1-6; no reliable D call. The V and J ends lost 1 base and 5 bases respectively, with 6 bases between them. The CDR3 has 14 residues. The germline CDR1 and CDR2 sequences are SGHVS and FQNEAQ. CDR3 amino acids: CASSLGADNSPLHF. CDR3 nucleotide sequence: TGTGCCAGCAGCTTAGGGGCGGATAATTCACCCCTCCACTTT.

This clonotype came up many times. The rearrangement links TRBV20-1 to TRBJ1-3; maybe TRBD1 (6 bases). CDR3 length equals 13 residues. Germline V gives CDR1 DFQATT, CDR2 SNEGSKA (reference sequence). V was pared by 3 bases and J by 4 bases, with 10 bases between. Here the CDR3 DNA reads TGCAGTGCTAGGGGGGGCGCAGGAAACACCATATATTTT. It yields the protein CSARGGAGNTIYF.

This clonotype was counted many times. The chain recombines TRBV29-1 with TRBJ2-7; TRBD2 aligns across 8 bases. The germline CDR1 and CDR2 sequences are SQVTM and ANQGSEA. Losses at the gene ends were 4 bases for V and 0 bases for J; bases not matched to a gene: 5. The CDR3 totals 14 residues. The CDR3 nucleotides are TGCAGCGTTGTATCTAGCGGGCTCTCCTACGAGCAGTACTTC. Amino acids: CSVVSSGLSYEQYF.

The sample holds many counts of this clonotype. The genes are TRBV28 and TRBJ1-1; TRBD1 is a possible D gene (6 bases). CDR3 size: 13 residues. V lost 7 bases and J lost 2, with 11 bases in between. The germline gives CDR1 MDHEN, CDR2 SYDVKM. The CDR3 protein is CASIGTTNTEAFF. CDR3 bases: TGTGCCAGCATTGGGACAACCAACACTGAAGCTTTCTTT.

This clonotype was found many times. The chain combines TRBV5-1 with TRBJ1-2; possible D gene TRBD1, 5 bases. The ends were cut back, 1 base at V and 7 bases at J, with 14 bases in the middle. The CDR3 contains 14 residues. Germline V CDR1 and CDR2: SGHRS, YFSETQ. CDR3 region: CASSLTSGFGGYTF. The CDR3 bases are TGCGCCAGCAGCTTGACTTCAGGGTTCGGTGGCTACACCTTC.

This clonotype was seen repeatedly, ten times or more. V is TRBV7-2 and J is TRBJ1-4, with 11 nucleotides matching TRBD1. Germline V CDR1 and CDR2: SGHTA, FQGNSA. V was clipped by 5 bases and J by 8 bases; unmatched bases: 7. The CDR3 spans 15 residues. CDR3: CASSARTGGREKLFF. DNA for the CDR3: TGTGCCAGCAGCGCCCGGACAGGGGGCCGCGAAAAACTGTTTTTT.

The V and J genes are TRBV7-8 and TRBJ1-1; TRBD1 aligns across 8 bases. Germline V gene lookup returns CDR1 SGHVS and CDR2 FQNEAQ. The CDR3 length is 19 residues. V trimming: 7 bases; J trimming: 4 bases; junction bases outside the gene matches: 23. This chain's CDR3 is CASTPFKFRTGPRTTEAFF. The CDR3 DNA reads TGTGCCAGCACTCCCTTCAAATTTAGGACAGGGCCGCGTACCACTGAAGCTTTCTTT.

Remarks on this clonotype: With a much larger clone just one base away, this may be a read error. The chain employs TRBV7-1 and TRBJ2-2, with 9 nucleotides matching TRBD1. TRBV7-1 is filed as an ORF, its function uncertain. The CDR3 contains 16 residues. The CDR3 reads CASSSPDRGNTGKLFF. The CDR3 nucleotides are TGTGCCAGCAGCTCACCAGACAGGGGGAACACCGGGAAGCTGTTTTTT.

This clonotype was observed at least ten times. This chain joins TRBV27 and TRBJ1-1; no reliable D call. Trimming took 3 bases from V and 5 from J, leaving 10 bases between them. Germline-derived CDR1 and CDR2 are MNHEY and SMNVEV (reference sequence). The CDR3 runs to 13 residues. For the CDR3, the DNA is TGTGCCAGCAGTTTCGTGATGGGAACTGAAGCTTTCTTT. It is translated as CASSFVMGTEAFF.

This clonotype was detected ten times or more. The CDR3 DNA follows: TGTGCCAGCAGTGACAGGACCTACGAGCAGTACTTC. Translating gives CASSDRTYEQYF. The V and J genes are TRBV2 and TRBJ2-7; D gene uncertain. The CDR3 totals 12 residues. The V end was cut by 3 bases, the J end by 2 bases, with 5 bases between. Germline V gene sequence: CDR1 SNHLY, CDR2 FYNNEI.

This clonotype turned up a few times. This rearrangement joins TRBV19 to TRBJ1-6, with D possibly matching TRBD1 (5 bases). The CDR3 is 14 amino acids. Between the trimmed V and J ends, which lost 7 bases and 6 bases, there was a span of 13 bases. The germline CDR1 and CDR2 sequences are LNHDA and SQIVND (reference sequence). The DNA for the CDR3 is TGTGCCAGTACCAGACAGCCGCCTAATTCACCCCTCCACTTT. It encodes CASTRQPPNSPLHF.

This clonotype was detected many times. This rearrangement joins TRBV12-3 or TRBV12-4 to TRBJ1-4, with D unclear. The CDR3 is made up of 12 amino acids. The V gene lost 3 bases and the J gene lost 8 bases, with 7 bases spanning the gap. CDR3 bases: TGTGCCAGCAGTTTTCTTCGGGAAAAACTGTTTTTT. Its protein product is CASSFLREKLFF.

This clonotype was counted between two and nine times. The V call is TRBV14, the J call TRBJ2-7; TRBD1 matches at 9 bases. The CDR3 is 16 residues long. From germline, CDR1 is SGHDN and CDR2 FVKESK. Trimming cost V 7 bases and J 2 bases; bases outside gene matches: 12. The chain's CDR3 is CASTKRTGALPYEQYF. The CDR3, as DNA: TGTGCCAGCACCAAAAGGACAGGGGCCCTTCCCTACGAGCAGTACTTC.

A word on this clonotype: The junction does not match germline at one end; this may be a read error. The CDR3 loop is CASKWTGGLGELYF. CDR3 DNA: TGCGCCAGCAAATGGACAGGGGGACTAGGGGAGCTGTACTTC. The rearrangement uses TRBV5-1 and TRBJ2-7; 10 positions match TRBD1. Germline loops: CDR1 SGHRS, CDR2 YFSETQ. The length of the CDR3 is 14 residues.

This clonotype came up many times. The V and J genes are TRBV3-1 and TRBJ1-2; D unclear. The CDR3 is made up of 14 amino acids. Germline loops: CDR1 LGHDT, CDR2 YNNKEL (reference sequence). The V end was cut by 4 bases, the J end by 6 bases, with 15 bases between. In DNA, the CDR3 is TGTGCCAGCAGCCTCCCTTCGGCGGGTGATGGCTACACCTTC. Protein: CASSLPSAGDGYTF.

V is TRBV12-3 or TRBV12-4 and J is TRBJ1-3; possibly TRBD1 for D (5 bases). This CDR3 is built from 13 residues. Trimming took off 10 bases at V and 3 bases at J, with 13 bases between the two ends. The CDR3 sequence is CANKNQGGNTIYF. The CDR3, as DNA: TGTGCCAACAAAAACCAGGGTGGAAACACCATATATTTT.

CDR3 nucleotides: TGTGCCAGCAGTGCATTGACGGGGAACACCATATATTTT. Its translation is CASSALTGNTIYF. V is TRBV12-3 or TRBV12-4 and J is TRBJ1-3; D is ambiguous. Trimming shortened V by 5 bases and J by 7 bases, and 12 bases separated the two germline ends. This CDR3 contains 13 residues.

Comments on this clonotype: The junction shows a germline mismatch at one end, possibly a read error. This chain joins TRBV7-2 and TRBJ2-7, with D possibly TRBD2 on 5 matching bases. CDR1 and CDR2 from the germline V gene are SGHTA and FQGNSA. The CDR3 contains 12 residues. In nucleotides, the CDR3 is TGTGCCAGCAGCTTAGGCGGCGAGGGTTGTAACTTC. This gives the protein CASSLGGEGCNF.

This clonotype has a count of ten or more. This chain joins TRBV2 and TRBJ1-2; a weak D match, TRBD1 (6 bases). CDR3 size: 13 residues. The germline V gene encodes CDR1 SNHLY and CDR2 FYNNEI. V lost 8 bases and J lost 6, with 16 bases in between. CDR3 amino acids: CASPRRQEDGYTF. Written as DNA, the CDR3 is TGTGCCAGCCCGAGAAGACAGGAGGATGGCTACACCTTC.

There are many counts of this clonotype. The genes are TRBV20-1 and TRBJ2-2; 10 nucleotides agree with TRBD2. There are 15 residues in the CDR3. The V segment lost 5 bases and the J segment 7 bases; nucleotides outside the gene matches: 10. Germline V lookup: CDR1 DFQATT, CDR2 SNEGSKA (reference sequence). CDR3 nucleotides: TGCAGTGCTGGGGGAAAAGCGGGAGGGATCGGGGAGCTGTTTTTT. Translated, it gives CSAGGKAGGIGELFF.

The chain couples TRBV2 to TRBJ1-1; D gene uncertain. The CDR3 is 15 residues long. V dropped 2 bases and J dropped 0 bases, with 10 bases sitting between them. Germline CDR1 and CDR2: SNHLY and FYNNEI. The CDR3 nucleotides read TGTGCCAGCAGTGAATGGCGGGCAGTGAACACTGAAGCTTTCTTT. Its protein product is CASSEWRAVNTEAFF.

The J gene is TRBJ2-5, the V gene TRBV29-1, with unresolved D. The length of the CDR3 is 12 residues. V lost 0 bases, J lost 5 bases, and 7 bases lay in between. CDR1 and CDR2 from the germline V gene are SQVTM and ANQGSEA. In DNA, the CDR3 is TGCAGCGTTGAAGAGAGGCCGGAGACCCAGTACTTC. It is translated as CSVEERPETQYF.

Only one count was recorded for this clonotype. The chain uses TRBV2 and TRBJ2-5; the D call may be TRBD1 or TRBD2 (5 bases each). The CDR3 runs to 12 residues. CDR1 is SNHLY and CDR2 is FYNNEI in the germline V gene. V lost 7 bases, J lost 2 bases, and 8 bases lay in between. CDR3 coding DNA: TGTGCCAGCATGAGGGGTCAAGAGACCCAGTACTTC. It translates to CASMRGQETQYF. The full variable domain, rest sourced from reference TRBV2 and TRBJ2-5, is EPEVTQTPSHQVTQMGQEVILRCVPISNHLYFYWYRQILGQKVEFLVSFYNNEISEKSEIFDDQFSVERPDGSNFTLKIRSTKLEDSAMYFCASMRGQETQYFGPGTRLLVL.